This T cell receptor beta chain was retrieved from a study of beta chain features in type 1 diabetes listed by TCRdb under 2018. At the level of the whole study: Mean age, gender distribution, total cell number and subset yield were not different between patients and healthy donors. A total of about 99,000,000 sorted cells were examined across all samples, and RNA yield correlated strongly with the number of cells per subset. The study compared the TCRB repertoires of sorted circulating CD4+ T cell subsets in recently diagnosed type 1 diabetes patients with those in matched healthy donors. Regulatory and stem cell-like memory subsets were isolated from only 8 patients and roughly 8 healthy donors, whereas naive and central memory subsets came from all 30 or so donors. Broad study findings and their caveats: Naive, central memory and regulatory TCRB repertoires appeared to be more similar among patients than among healthy donors. In all four CD4+ subsets, TCRB CDR3 length was moderately but significantly shorter in type 1 diabetes patients. Only small numbers of individuals were included in the HLA sub-analyses, which left unresolved whether HLA type had any influence on TCRB rearrangement. Shorter templates might have been favored by PCR, but patient and control samples were amplified and corrected together, so both groups would have been affected equally by any skew. Patients with type 1 diabetes made fewer insertions and deleted more nucleotides at VDJ recombination sites, implying thymic rearrangement abnormalities. Sequencing cDNA rather than genomic DNA could over-represent highly expressing activated cells, although activation and CD3 levels did not differ between groups.

The entire isolated RNA was reverse transcribed using the High Capacity cDNA Reverse Transcription Kit, and thus expressed TCRB transcripts were sequenced. Deep immunoSEQ sequencing was applied to naive, central memory and regulatory T cell samples, giving an average of around 4 million total reads per sample. Sorted cells were lysed in RLT buffer and RNA was extracted with DNase-treated RNeasy Micro or Mini kits, depending on cell number. To prevent cross-contamination, every cell subset was processed on its own, while patient and healthy donor samples were processed together. TCRB sequences were amplified from cDNA with the immunoSEQ multiplex PCR, producing 87-bp fragments spanning the CDR3 region. Sequencing of the amplicons was performed on the Illumina HiSeq platform. As for how the authors treated the data: Synthetic template baselines were used to correct PCR bias computationally, reads within Hamming distance 2 were collapsed, and singletons that could not be merged were discarded. Reads were aligned to IMGT to assign V, D and J genes, CDR3 length, and insertions or deletions at six rearrangement sites. Within each subset, clonotype counts were normalized to sorted cell number, after which true diversity and Gini coefficients were computed with the tcR R package. Repertoire sharing was quantified using the overlap coefficient calculated on TCRB nucleotide sequences. Out-of-frame TCRB sequences from naive cells were analyzed to stand in for the pre-selection repertoire. TCRdb re-hosts the immuneACCESS table, in-frame sequences only. Its copies lack some clones; in the studies checked, an unresolved V gene accounts for under half of them, and the cause for the rest is not known. The V and J calls and clone size come from that table; D and trimming were worked out from the DNA. For this sample the table gives 550,000 to 850,000 clones, of which roughly 13% were detected only once. The ten largest account for approximately 0.021% of the sample.

This clone has ten or more counts. The clone's antigen remains unknown. Base-call qualities are not available, and no considerably larger clone is one nucleotide away. Each donor gave one peripheral blood draw, about 110 mL on average, collected into heparinised tubes. Using a panel that included CD45RO, CCR7, CD25, CD127, CD95 and CD27, naive, central memory, regulatory and stem cell-like memory CD4+ T cells were sorted on a BD FACSAria II. Purity was above 95% for every sorted population. Right away, PBMCs were isolated by Lymphoprep density gradient centrifugation and were stained directly, with no culture step. So that batch effects would be minimized, each experiment stained and sorted samples in pairs, pairing one healthy donor with one patient. The CDR3 has 11 amino acids, counting the end cysteine and phenylalanine. The sequence is cut down to CDR3 DNA, 33 bases in frame from base 1. Looking up the germline V gene (reference sequence) yields CDR1 GTSNPN and CDR2 SVGIG. Trimming costs V 1 base and J 5 bases, and their ends lie 6 bases apart.

Recombination linked TRBV30 to TRBJ2-7; no D gene is confidently identified. Sequenced input: naive CD4+ T cells from blood. The sample's cell subset or site, from its label and the paper: true naive CD4+ T cells. This sequence was found in a young man with type 1 diabetes. The CDR3 loop reads CAWSGLHEQYF. The nucleotides read TGTGCCTGGAGTGGACTCCACGAGCAGTACTTC.